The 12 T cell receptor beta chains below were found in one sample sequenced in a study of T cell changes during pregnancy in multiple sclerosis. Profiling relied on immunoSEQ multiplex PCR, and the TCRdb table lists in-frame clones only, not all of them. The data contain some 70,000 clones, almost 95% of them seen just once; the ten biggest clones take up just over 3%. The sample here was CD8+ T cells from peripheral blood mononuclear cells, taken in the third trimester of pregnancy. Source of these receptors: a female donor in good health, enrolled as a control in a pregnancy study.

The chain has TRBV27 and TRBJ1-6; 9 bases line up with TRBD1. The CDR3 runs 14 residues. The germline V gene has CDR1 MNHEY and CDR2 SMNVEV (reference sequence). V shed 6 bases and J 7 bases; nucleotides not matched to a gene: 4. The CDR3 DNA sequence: TGTGCCAGCAGAACCACAGGGGGCAATTCACCCCTCCACTTT. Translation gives CASRTTGGNSPLHF.

CDR3 amino acids: CASSLSMAGDEYTIYF. CDR3 nucleotides: TGTGCCAGCAGCTTATCGATGGCAGGGGACGAATACACCATATATTTT. This chain uses TRBV7-9 with TRBJ1-3; D may be TRBD1 (6 bases). The CDR3 loop spans 16 amino acids. Trimming removed 2 bases from V and 8 bases from J, with 19 bases in between. Germline V gene data show CDR1 as SEHNR and CDR2 as FQNEAQ (reference sequence).

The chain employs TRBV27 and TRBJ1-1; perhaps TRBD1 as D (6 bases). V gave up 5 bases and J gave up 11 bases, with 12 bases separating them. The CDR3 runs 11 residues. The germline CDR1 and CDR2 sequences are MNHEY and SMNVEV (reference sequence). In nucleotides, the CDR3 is TGTGCCAGCAGTGCTAGGGGGAAGGCTTTCTTT. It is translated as CASSARGKAFF.

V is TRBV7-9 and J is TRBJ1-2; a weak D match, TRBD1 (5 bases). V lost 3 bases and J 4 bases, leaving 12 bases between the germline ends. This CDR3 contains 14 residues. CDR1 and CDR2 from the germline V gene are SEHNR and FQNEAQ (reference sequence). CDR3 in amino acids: CASSLGDLGYGYTF. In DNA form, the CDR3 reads TGTGCCAGCAGCTTGGGGGACTTAGGCTATGGCTACACCTTC.

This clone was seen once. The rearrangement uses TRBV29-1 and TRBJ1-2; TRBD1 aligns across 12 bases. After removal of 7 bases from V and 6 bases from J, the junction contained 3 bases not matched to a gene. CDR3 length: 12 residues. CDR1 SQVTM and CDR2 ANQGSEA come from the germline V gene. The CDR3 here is CSAGTGGDGYTF. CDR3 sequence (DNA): TGCAGCGCCGGGACAGGGGGCGATGGCTACACCTTC.

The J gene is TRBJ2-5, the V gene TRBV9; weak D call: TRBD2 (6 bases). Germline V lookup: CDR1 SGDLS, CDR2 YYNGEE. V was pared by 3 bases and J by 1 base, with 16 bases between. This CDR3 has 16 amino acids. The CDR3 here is CASSGRRASGQETQYF. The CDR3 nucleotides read TGTGCCAGCAGCGGAAGGAGGGCTAGTGGCCAAGAGACCCAGTACTTC.

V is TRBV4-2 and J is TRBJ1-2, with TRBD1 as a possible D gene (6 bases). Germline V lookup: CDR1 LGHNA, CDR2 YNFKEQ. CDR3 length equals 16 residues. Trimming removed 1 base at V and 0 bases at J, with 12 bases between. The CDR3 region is CASSQGQADTNYGYTF. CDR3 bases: TGTGCCAGCAGCCAAGGACAGGCCGACACTAACTATGGCTACACCTTC.

The CDR3 DNA reads as TGTGCCAGCAGTCCCGACAGATATAGCAATCAGCCCCAGCATTTT. Translation gives CASSPDRYSNQPQHF. The rearrangement joins TRBV6-5 to TRBJ1-5; maybe TRBD1 (5 bases). With 5 bases removed from V and 0 bases from J, the gap between germline ends came to 11 bases. Germline assignment: CDR1 MNHEY and CDR2 SVGAGI. The CDR3 covers 15 residues.

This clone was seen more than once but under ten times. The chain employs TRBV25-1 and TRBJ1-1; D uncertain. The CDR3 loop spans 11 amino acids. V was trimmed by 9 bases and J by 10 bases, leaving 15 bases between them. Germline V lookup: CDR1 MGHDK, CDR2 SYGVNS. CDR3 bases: TGTGCCAGTCTAGAGGAGACCTCAGCTTTCTTT. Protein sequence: CASLEETSAFF. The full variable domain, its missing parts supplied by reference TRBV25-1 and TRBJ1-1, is EADIYQTPRYLVIGTGKKITLECSQTMGHDKMYWYQQDPGMELHLIHYSYGVNSTEKGDLSSESTVSRIRTEHFPLTLESARPSHTSQYLCASLEETSAFFGQGTRLTVV.

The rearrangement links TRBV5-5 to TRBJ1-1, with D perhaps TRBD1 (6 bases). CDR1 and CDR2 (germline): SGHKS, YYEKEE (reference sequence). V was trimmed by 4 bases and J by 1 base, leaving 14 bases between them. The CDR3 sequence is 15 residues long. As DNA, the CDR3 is TGTGCCAGCAGCCCCGGGAACAGGGAGAACACTGAAGCTTTCTTT. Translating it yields CASSPGNRENTEAFF.

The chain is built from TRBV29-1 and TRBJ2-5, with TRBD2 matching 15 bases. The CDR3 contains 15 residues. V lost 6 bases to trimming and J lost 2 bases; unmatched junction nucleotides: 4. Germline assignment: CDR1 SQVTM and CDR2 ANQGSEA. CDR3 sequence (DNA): TGCAGCGTCGTCGGACTAGCGGGGGGGCAAGAGACCCAGTACTTC. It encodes CSVVGLAGGQETQYF.

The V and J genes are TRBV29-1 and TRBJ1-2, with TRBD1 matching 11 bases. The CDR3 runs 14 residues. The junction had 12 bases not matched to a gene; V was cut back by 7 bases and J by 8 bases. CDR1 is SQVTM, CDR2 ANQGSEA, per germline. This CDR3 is CSARDRGFYLGYTF. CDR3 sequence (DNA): TGCAGCGCACGGGACAGGGGGTTTTATTTAGGCTACACCTTC. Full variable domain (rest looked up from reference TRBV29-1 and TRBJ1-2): SAVISQKPSRDICQRGTSLTIQCQVDSQVTMMFWYRQQPGQSLTLIATANQGSEATYESGFVIDKFPISRPNLTFSTLTVSNMSPEDSSIYLCSARDRGFYLGYTFGSGTRLTVV.